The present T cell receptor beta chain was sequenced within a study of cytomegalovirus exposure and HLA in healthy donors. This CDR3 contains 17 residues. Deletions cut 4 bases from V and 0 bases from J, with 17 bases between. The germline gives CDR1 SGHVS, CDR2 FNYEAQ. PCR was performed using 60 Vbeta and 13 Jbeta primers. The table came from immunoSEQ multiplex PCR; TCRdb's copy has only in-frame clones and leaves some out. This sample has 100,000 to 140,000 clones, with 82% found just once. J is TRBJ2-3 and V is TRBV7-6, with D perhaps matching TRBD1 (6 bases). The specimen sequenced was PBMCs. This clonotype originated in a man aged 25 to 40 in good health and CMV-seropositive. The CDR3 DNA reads TGTGCCAGCAGCTCACAGACAGGACCCTCTAGCACAGATACGCAGTATTTT. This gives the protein CASSSQTGPSSTDTQYF.